These T cell receptor beta chains were read from a single sample in a study of graft-versus-host responses after intestinal transplantation. Data came from immunoSEQ multiplex PCR; TCRdb stores just in-frame clones and leaves some out. The sample yields about 38,000 clones, around 83% seen once. The specimen was PBMCs, collected more than 950 days after transplant. The receptors come from a human patient who received an intestinal transplant, so some T cells may come from the graft donor. CDR3s include the opening cysteine and the closing phenylalanine or tryptophan. The D gene is left open where the match is weak. Clone size, where shown, is once, few, many, or a class for clones that have expanded.

D gene: -; V gene: TRBV19; J gene: TRBJ1-2; clone size: -; CDR3 DNA: TGTGCCAGCAGGAATTACTATGGCTACACCTTC; CDR3 protein: CASRNYYGYTF
D gene: -; V gene: TRBV4-1; J gene: TRBJ2-1; clone size: -; CDR3 DNA: TGCGCCAGCAGCCAAGTGGAGGGAGCTGAGCAGTTCTTC; CDR3 protein: CASSQVEGAEQFF
D gene: TRBD1; V gene: TRBV19; J gene: TRBJ2-1; clone size: -; CDR3 DNA: TGTGCCAGTAGCCCGGACAGGGAGTTAGATGAGCAGTTCTTC; CDR3 protein: CASSPDRELDEQFF
D gene: -; V gene: TRBV11-2; J gene: TRBJ1-6; clone size: -; CDR3 DNA: TGTGCCAGCAGCTTGGAGGGGTATTCACCCCTCCACTTT; CDR3 protein: CASSLEGYSPLHF
D gene: -; V gene: TRBV7-9; J gene: TRBJ1-2; clone size: -; CDR3 DNA: TGTGCCAGCAGCTTACTGGAAGGAGGCTATGGCTACACCTTC; CDR3 protein: CASSLLEGGYGYTF
D gene: -; V gene: TRBV28; J gene: TRBJ1-6; clone size: -; CDR3 DNA: TGTGCCAGCAAGGGAGTTAATTCACCCCTCCACTTT; CDR3 protein: CASKGVNSPLHF
D gene: -; V gene: TRBV7-3; J gene: TRBJ2-2; clone size: -; CDR3 DNA: TGTGCCAGCAGCCCAAGCGGGTCCGGGGAGCTGTTTTTT; CDR3 protein: CASSPSGSGELFF
D gene: -; V gene: TRBV5-8; J gene: TRBJ2-3; clone size: -; CDR3 DNA: TGTGCCAGCAGCCCAAACGCTGCGGGATACACAGATACGCAGTATTTT; CDR3 protein: CASSPNAAGYTDTQYF
D gene: -; V gene: TRBV27; J gene: TRBJ1-5; clone size: -; CDR3 DNA: TGTGCCAGCAGTTTTAAGGTGAATCAGCCCCAGCATTTT; CDR3 protein: CASSFKVNQPQHF
D gene: TRBD1; V gene: TRBV15; J gene: TRBJ1-5; clone size: few; CDR3 DNA: TGTGCCACCAGCAGACCTACGGGACAGGGATCAAATCAGCCCCAGCATTTT; CDR3 protein: CATSRPTGQGSNQPQHF
D gene: -; V gene: TRBV14; J gene: TRBJ2-7; clone size: medium-sized; CDR3 DNA: TGTGCCAGCAGCCAAGGTCGTTCCTCCTACGAGCAGTACTTC; CDR3 protein: CASSQGRSSYEQYF
D gene: TRBD1; V gene: TRBV6-1; J gene: TRBJ1-2; clone size: -; CDR3 DNA: TGTGCCAGCAGTGAACAGGGGGACTATGGCTACACCTTC; CDR3 protein: CASSEQGDYGYTF
D gene: -; V gene: TRBV5-1; J gene: TRBJ2-2; clone size: -; CDR3 DNA: TGCGCCAGCAGCTTGAAGGGTAGCGGCGCGAACACCGGGGAGCTGTTTTTT; CDR3 protein: CASSLKGSGANTGELFF
D gene: -; V gene: TRBV18; J gene: TRBJ1-6; clone size: -; CDR3 DNA: TGTGCCAGCTCACCAACAGGCCGGCGTTCACCCCTCCACTTT; CDR3 protein: CASSPTGRRSPLHF
D gene: -; V gene: TRBV5-6; J gene: TRBJ2-7; clone size: -; CDR3 DNA: TGTGCCAGCAGCTTGGGGTCGGAGGGGGGAACCTACGAGCAGTACTTC; CDR3 protein: CASSLGSEGGTYEQYF
D gene: TRBD2; V gene: TRBV5-5; J gene: TRBJ2-3; clone size: -; CDR3 DNA: TGTGCCAGCAGCTGGCGGACTAGCGGAGGCACAGATACGCAGTATTTT; CDR3 protein: CASSWRTSGGTDTQYF
D gene: -; V gene: TRBV5-7; J gene: TRBJ2-1; clone size: once; CDR3 DNA: TGTGCCAGCAGCTTAGAACGCGAGGGACGCCCCCATGAGCAGTTCTTC; CDR3 protein: CASSLEREGRPHEQFF
D gene: -; V gene: TRBV5-1; J gene: TRBJ2-2; clone size: -; CDR3 DNA: TGCGCCAGCAGCTTTATAAGTTTCGGCGGGGAGCTGTTTTTT; CDR3 protein: CASSFISFGGELFF
D gene: -; V gene: TRBV7-2; J gene: TRBJ2-3; clone size: -; CDR3 DNA: TGTGCCAGCAGCTTAGTGGGGGGTACAGGCACAGATACGCAGTATTTT; CDR3 protein: CASSLVGGTGTDTQYF
D gene: -; V gene: TRBV5-6; J gene: TRBJ1-1; clone size: -; CDR3 DNA: TGTGCCAGCAGCCCGGCGGGACCCGGGACTGAAGCTTTCTTT; CDR3 protein: CASSPAGPGTEAFF
D gene: -; V gene: TRBV15; J gene: TRBJ2-1; clone size: -; CDR3 DNA: TGTGCCACCAGCAGAGATGTAGGGGTGAATGAGCAGTTCTTC; CDR3 protein: CATSRDVGVNEQFF
D gene: TRBD1; V gene: TRBV6-1; J gene: TRBJ1-5; clone size: few; CDR3 DNA: TGTGCCAGCAGAGGGACAGGGGTTAGCAATCAGCCCCAGCATTTT; CDR3 protein: CASRGTGVSNQPQHF
D gene: -; V gene: TRBV6-6; J gene: TRBJ2-7; clone size: -; CDR3 DNA: TGTGCCAGCATCGCGGAGTCCTACGAGCAGTACTTC; CDR3 protein: CASIAESYEQYF
D gene: TRBD2; V gene: TRBV6-5; J gene: TRBJ2-3; clone size: -; CDR3 DNA: TGTGCCAGCATGGGGCGGGGGATCACAGATACGCAGTATTTT; CDR3 protein: CASMGRGITDTQYF
D gene: -; V gene: TRBV6-5; J gene: TRBJ2-3; clone size: -; CDR3 DNA: TGTGCCAGCAGTACCTACAGGGAACTGGCAGATACGCAGTATTTT; CDR3 protein: CASSTYRELADTQYF
D gene: -; V gene: TRBV7-6; J gene: TRBJ2-5; clone size: medium-sized; CDR3 DNA: TGTGCCAGCAGCTTAGAGTACTCCGCCGAGACCCAGTACTTC; CDR3 protein: CASSLEYSAETQYF
D gene: -; V gene: TRBV6-1; J gene: TRBJ2-5; clone size: -; CDR3 DNA: TGTGCCAGCAGTGAGGCGGAGGGGTGGGAGACCCAGTACTTC; CDR3 protein: CASSEAEGWETQYF
D gene: -; V gene: TRBV21-1; J gene: TRBJ2-4; clone size: few; CDR3 DNA: TGTGCCAGCAGCAATTGGACAGGGACGTTGGCCAAAAACATTCAGTACTTC; CDR3 protein: CASSNWTGTLAKNIQYF
D gene: TRBD2; V gene: TRBV11-2; J gene: TRBJ2-3; clone size: -; CDR3 DNA: TGTGCCAGCAGCTTAGTGGGGGGACTAGCGGGAGTCACAGATACGCAGTATTTT; CDR3 protein: CASSLVGGLAGVTDTQYF
D gene: -; V gene: TRBV4-1; J gene: TRBJ1-2; clone size: -; CDR3 DNA: TGCGCCAGCAGCCCCGGGGCGGCCAACTATGGCTACACCTTC; CDR3 protein: CASSPGAANYGYTF
D gene: -; V gene: TRBV7-9; J gene: TRBJ2-1; clone size: few; CDR3 DNA: TGTGCCAGCAGCTTAGCGCTGGGTGAGCAGTTCTTC; CDR3 protein: CASSLALGEQFF
D gene: -; V gene: TRBV6-6; J gene: TRBJ1-1; clone size: -; CDR3 DNA: TGTGCCAGCAGTTACACCCTGCAAAGGGGCACTGAAGCTTTCTTT; CDR3 protein: CASSYTLQRGTEAFF
D gene: -; V gene: TRBV28; J gene: TRBJ1-5; clone size: once; CDR3 DNA: TGTGCCAGCACCCCAGTCCCCACTCCGTATAGCAATCAGCCCCAGCATTTT; CDR3 protein: CASTPVPTPYSNQPQHF
D gene: -; V gene: TRBV5-6; J gene: TRBJ2-2; clone size: -; CDR3 DNA: TGTGCCAGCAGCTCCCAACTTCGGTCGGGTTCGAACACCGGGGAGCTGTTTTTT; CDR3 protein: CASSSQLRSGSNTGELFF
D gene: -; V gene: TRBV6-1; J gene: TRBJ2-3; clone size: -; CDR3 DNA: TGTGCCAGCAGTGTGCCCCCCGGGAGCCCTACACACACAGATACGCAGTATTTT; CDR3 protein: CASSVPPGSPTHTDTQYF
D gene: -; V gene: TRBV19; J gene: TRBJ1-1; clone size: -; CDR3 DNA: TGTGCCAGTCACCCGGGGGTCGGCACTGAAGCTTTCTTT; CDR3 protein: CASHPGVGTEAFF
D gene: -; V gene: TRBV28; J gene: TRBJ2-3; clone size: once; CDR3 DNA: TGTGCCAGCAGAGTTAGCACAGATACGCAGTATTTT; CDR3 protein: CASRVSTDTQYF
D gene: -; V gene: TRBV5-4; J gene: TRBJ2-5; clone size: few; CDR3 DNA: TGTGCCAGCAGCTTGGCCGGCGGGTGGGAAGAGACCCAGTACTTC; CDR3 protein: CASSLAGGWEETQYF
D gene: TRBD2; V gene: TRBV5-1; J gene: TRBJ2-1; clone size: once; CDR3 DNA: TGCGCCAGCAGGCCCACTAGCGGCGCATACAATGAGCAGTTCTTC; CDR3 protein: CASRPTSGAYNEQFF
D gene: -; V gene: TRBV6-1; J gene: TRBJ2-4; clone size: -; CDR3 DNA: TGTGCCAGCAGTGAAACTTCGGTTCAGTACTTC; CDR3 protein: CASSETSVQYF
D gene: TRBD1; V gene: TRBV9; J gene: TRBJ2-5; clone size: -; CDR3 DNA: TGTGCCAGCACCGTAGGGACAGGGGGCCAAGAGACCCAGTACTTC; CDR3 protein: CASTVGTGGQETQYF
D gene: TRBD2; V gene: TRBV4-2; J gene: TRBJ2-7; clone size: few; CDR3 DNA: TGTGCCAGCAGCCAAGGGGAGGGTGGGGAGTACGAGCAGTACTTC; CDR3 protein: CASSQGEGGEYEQYF
D gene: -; V gene: TRBV7-9; J gene: TRBJ2-7; clone size: once; CDR3 DNA: TGTGCCAGCAGCTTAGCTACAGAGGGGGAGCAGTACTTC; CDR3 protein: CASSLATEGEQYF
D gene: -; V gene: TRBV18; J gene: TRBJ2-5; clone size: -; CDR3 DNA: TGTGCCAGCTCACCAGGGGCGCAAGAGACCCAGTACTTC; CDR3 protein: CASSPGAQETQYF
D gene: TRBD2; V gene: TRBV7-6; J gene: TRBJ2-5; clone size: -; CDR3 DNA: TGTGCCAGCAGCTTAAGCGGGAGGGGGGGCGAGACCCAGTACTTC; CDR3 protein: CASSLSGRGGETQYF
D gene: -; V gene: TRBV6-1; J gene: TRBJ2-1; clone size: -; CDR3 DNA: TGTGCCAGCAGTGCGGCCGGAACGACCTACAATGAGCAGTTCTTC; CDR3 protein: CASSAAGTTYNEQFF
D gene: -; V gene: TRBV2; J gene: TRBJ1-6; clone size: -; CDR3 DNA: TGTGCCAGCGGGCCTCTCGATTCACCCCTCCACTTT; CDR3 protein: CASGPLDSPLHF
D gene: TRBD2; V gene: TRBV5-4; J gene: TRBJ2-1; clone size: few; CDR3 DNA: TGTGCCAGCAGCTTACCGACTAGCCCGAAGGGGGAGCAGTTCTTC; CDR3 protein: CASSLPTSPKGEQFF
D gene: -; V gene: TRBV18; J gene: TRBJ1-2; clone size: -; CDR3 DNA: TGTGCCAGCTCTCCGCGGAGTAACTATGGCTACACCTTC; CDR3 protein: CASSPRSNYGYTF
D gene: TRBD1; V gene: TRBV28; J gene: TRBJ1-1; clone size: -; CDR3 DNA: TGTGCCAGCAGTTTGTGGGAAGGGACAGGGGGGGGTAGGGCTTTCTTT; CDR3 protein: CASSLWEGTGGGRAFF